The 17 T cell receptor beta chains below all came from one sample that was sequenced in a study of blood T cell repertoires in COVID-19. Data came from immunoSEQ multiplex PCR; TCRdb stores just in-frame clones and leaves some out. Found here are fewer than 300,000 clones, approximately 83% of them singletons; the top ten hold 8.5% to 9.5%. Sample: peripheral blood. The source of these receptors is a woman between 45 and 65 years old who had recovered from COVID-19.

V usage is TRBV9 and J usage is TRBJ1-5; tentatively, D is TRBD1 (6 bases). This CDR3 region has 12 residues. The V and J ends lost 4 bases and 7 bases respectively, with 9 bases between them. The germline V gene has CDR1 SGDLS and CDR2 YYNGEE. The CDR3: CASSPRGQPQHF. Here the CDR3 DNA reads TGTGCCAGCAGCCCCAGGGGACAGCCCCAGCATTTT. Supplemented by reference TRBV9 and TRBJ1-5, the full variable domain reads DSGVTQTPKHLITATGQRVTLRCSPRSGDLSVYWYQQSLDQGLQFLIQYYNGEERAKGNILERFSAQQFPDLHSELNLSSLELGDSALYFCASSPRGQPQHFGDGTRLSIL.

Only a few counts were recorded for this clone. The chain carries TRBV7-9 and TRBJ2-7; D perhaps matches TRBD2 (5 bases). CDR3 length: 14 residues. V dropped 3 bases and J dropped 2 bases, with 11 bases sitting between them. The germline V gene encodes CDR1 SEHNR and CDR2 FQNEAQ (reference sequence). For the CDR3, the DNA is TGTGCCAGCAGCTTCCGGGATGGAACCTACGAGCAGTACTTC. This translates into CASSFRDGTYEQYF.

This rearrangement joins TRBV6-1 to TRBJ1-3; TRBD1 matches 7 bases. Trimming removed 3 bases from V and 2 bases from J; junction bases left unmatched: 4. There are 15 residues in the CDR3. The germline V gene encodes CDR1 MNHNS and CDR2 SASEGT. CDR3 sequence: CASSDRGETGNTIYF. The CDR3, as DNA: TGTGCCAGCAGTGACAGGGGGGAAACTGGAAACACCATATATTTT.

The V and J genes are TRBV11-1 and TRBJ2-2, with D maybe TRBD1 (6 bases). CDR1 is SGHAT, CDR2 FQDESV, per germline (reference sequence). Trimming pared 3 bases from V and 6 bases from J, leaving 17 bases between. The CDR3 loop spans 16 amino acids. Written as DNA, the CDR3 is TGTGCCAGCAGCTTCAGGGGACCCCTATTTTCCGGGGAGCTGTTTTTT. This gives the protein CASSFRGPLFSGELFF.

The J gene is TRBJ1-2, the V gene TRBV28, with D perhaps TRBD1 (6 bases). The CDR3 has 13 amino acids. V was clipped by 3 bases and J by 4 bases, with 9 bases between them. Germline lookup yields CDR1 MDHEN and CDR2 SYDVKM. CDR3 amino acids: CASSLPGVYGYTF. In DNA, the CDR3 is TGTGCCAGCAGTTTGCCAGGGGTCTATGGCTACACCTTC.

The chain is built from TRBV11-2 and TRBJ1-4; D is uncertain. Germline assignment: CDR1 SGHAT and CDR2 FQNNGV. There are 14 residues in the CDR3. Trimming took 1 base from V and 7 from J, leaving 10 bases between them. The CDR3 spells CASSLVRGGEKLFF. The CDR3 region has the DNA TGTGCCAGCAGCTTAGTTCGGGGTGGTGAAAAACTGTTTTTT.

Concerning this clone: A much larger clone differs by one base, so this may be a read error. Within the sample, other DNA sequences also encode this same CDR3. The CDR3 DNA reads as TGTGCCAGCAGCTTGGGACAGGGGGCCTACAATGAGCAGTTCTTC. Translation: CASSLGQGAYNEQFF. The V gene is TRBV7-6, the J gene TRBJ2-1; 11 bases map to TRBD1. Germline V gene lookup returns CDR1 SGHVS and CDR2 FNYEAQ. The CDR3 is 15 residues long. V lost 3 bases and J lost 2; bases outside the gene matches: 0.

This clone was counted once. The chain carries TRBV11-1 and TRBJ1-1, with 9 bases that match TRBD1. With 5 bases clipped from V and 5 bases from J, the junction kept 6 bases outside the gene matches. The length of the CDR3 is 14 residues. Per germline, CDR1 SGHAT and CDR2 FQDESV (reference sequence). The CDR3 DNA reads TGTGCCAGCAGCGCAGGGACAGGGTGGACTGAAGCTTTCTTT. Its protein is CASSAGTGWTEAFF.

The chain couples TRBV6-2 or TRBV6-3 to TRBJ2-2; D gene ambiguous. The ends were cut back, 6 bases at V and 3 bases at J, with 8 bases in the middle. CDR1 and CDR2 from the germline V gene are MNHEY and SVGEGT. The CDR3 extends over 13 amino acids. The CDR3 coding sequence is TGTGCCAGCAGCCCACAGCACACCGGGGAGCTGTTTTTT. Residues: CASSPQHTGELFF.

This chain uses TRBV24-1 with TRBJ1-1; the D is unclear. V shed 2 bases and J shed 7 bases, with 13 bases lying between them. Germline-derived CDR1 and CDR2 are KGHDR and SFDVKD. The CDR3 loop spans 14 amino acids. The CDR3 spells CATSDSPYGSEAFF. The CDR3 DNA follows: TGTGCCACCAGTGATTCCCCCTACGGGAGTGAAGCTTTCTTT.

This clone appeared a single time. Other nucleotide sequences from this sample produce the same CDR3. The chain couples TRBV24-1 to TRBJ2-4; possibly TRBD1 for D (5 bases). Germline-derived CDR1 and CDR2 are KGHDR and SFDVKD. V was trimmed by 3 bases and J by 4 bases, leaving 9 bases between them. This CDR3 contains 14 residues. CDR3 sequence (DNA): TGTGCCACCAGTGATGGCCAGGGTAAAAACATTCAGTACTTC. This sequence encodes CATSDGQGKNIQYF.

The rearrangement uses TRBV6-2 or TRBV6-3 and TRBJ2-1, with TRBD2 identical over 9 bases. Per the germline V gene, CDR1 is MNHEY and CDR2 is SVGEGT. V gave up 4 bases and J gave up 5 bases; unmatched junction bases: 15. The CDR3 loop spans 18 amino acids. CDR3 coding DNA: TGTGCCAGCAGTTCTGACCTACTAGCGGGCGCATTTAACAATGAGCAGTTCTTC. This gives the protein CASSSDLLAGAFNNEQFF.

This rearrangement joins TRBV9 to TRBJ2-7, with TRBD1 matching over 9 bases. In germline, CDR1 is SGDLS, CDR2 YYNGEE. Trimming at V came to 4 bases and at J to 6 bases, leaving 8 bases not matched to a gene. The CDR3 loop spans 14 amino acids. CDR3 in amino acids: CASSRTGEYGEQYF. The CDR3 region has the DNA TGTGCCAGCAGCCGGACAGGGGAATACGGCGAGCAGTACTTC. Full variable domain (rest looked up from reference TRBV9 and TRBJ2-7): DSGVTQTPKHLITATGQRVTLRCSPRSGDLSVYWYQQSLDQGLQFLIQYYNGEERAKGNILERFSAQQFPDLHSELNLSSLELGDSALYFCASSRTGEYGEQYFGPGTRLTVT.

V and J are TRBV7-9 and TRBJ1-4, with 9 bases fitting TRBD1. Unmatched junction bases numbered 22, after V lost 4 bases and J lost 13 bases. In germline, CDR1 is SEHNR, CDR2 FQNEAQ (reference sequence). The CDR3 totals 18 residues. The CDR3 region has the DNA TGTGCCAGCAGCTCAATCCCGGGACAGGGTTCGGGTAGTCACGGACTGTTTTTT. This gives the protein CASSSIPGQGSGSHGLFF.

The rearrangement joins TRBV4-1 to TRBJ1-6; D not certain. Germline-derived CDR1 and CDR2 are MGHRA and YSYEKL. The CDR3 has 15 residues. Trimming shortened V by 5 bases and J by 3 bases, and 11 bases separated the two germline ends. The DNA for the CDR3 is TGCGCCAGCAGCGCCACCGGGATCTATAATTCACCCCTCCACTTT. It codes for CASSATGIYNSPLHF.

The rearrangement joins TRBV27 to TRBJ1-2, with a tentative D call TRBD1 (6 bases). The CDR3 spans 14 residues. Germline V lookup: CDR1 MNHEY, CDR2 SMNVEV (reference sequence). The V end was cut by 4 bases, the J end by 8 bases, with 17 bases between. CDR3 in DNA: TGTGCCAGCAGTTGGGGGCGGGGGATAAACGGCTACACCTTC. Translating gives CASSWGRGINGYTF.

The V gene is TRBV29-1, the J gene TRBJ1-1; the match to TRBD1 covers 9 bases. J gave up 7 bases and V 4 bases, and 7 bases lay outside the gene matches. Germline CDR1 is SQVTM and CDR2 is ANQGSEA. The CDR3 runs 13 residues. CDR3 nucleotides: TGCAGCGTTGGGGACAGGGTAGGGGGTGAAGCTTTCTTT. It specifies CSVGDRVGGEAFF.